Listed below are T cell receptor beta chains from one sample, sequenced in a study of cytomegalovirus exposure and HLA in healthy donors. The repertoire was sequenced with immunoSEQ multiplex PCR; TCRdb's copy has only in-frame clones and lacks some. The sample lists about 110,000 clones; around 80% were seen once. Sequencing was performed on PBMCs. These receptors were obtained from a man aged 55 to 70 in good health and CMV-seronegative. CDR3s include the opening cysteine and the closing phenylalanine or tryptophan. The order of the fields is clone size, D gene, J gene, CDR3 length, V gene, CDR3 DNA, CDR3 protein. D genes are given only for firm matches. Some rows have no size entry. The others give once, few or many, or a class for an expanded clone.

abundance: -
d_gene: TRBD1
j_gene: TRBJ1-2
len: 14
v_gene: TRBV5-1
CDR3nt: TGCGCCAGCAGCCGCGGACAGGGGACGGATGGCTACACCTTC
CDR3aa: CASSRGQGTDGYTF

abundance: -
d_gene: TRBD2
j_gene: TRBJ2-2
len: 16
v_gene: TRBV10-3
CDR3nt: TGTGCCATCAGTGACCCCGGGACTAGTCGTGGCGGGGAGCTGTTTTTT
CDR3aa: CAISDPGTSRGGELFF

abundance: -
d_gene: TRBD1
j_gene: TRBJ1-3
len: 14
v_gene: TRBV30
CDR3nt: TGTGCCTGGGGGACAGGCCTCTCTGGAAACACCATATATTTT
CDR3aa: CAWGTGLSGNTIYF

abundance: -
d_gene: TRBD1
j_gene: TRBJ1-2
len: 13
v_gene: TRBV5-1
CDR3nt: TGCGCCAGCAGCTTTAGGGACAGGGAGTTCTACACCTTC
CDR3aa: CASSFRDREFYTF

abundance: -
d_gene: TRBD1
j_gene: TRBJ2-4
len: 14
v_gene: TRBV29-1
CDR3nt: TGCAGCGCCTTCTTGGGACAGTCGTTTAGCATTCAGTACTTC
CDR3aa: CSAFLGQSFSIQYF

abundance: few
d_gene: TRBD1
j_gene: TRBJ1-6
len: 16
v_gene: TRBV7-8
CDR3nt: TGTGCCAGCAGCTCAACAGACAGGGGGCGGGATTCACCCCTCCACTTT
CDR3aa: CASSSTDRGRDSPLHF

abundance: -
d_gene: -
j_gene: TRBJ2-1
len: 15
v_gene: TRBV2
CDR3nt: TGTGCCAGCAGTGGGTGGGGGCTCTCCTACAATGAGCAGTTCTTC
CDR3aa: CASSGWGLSYNEQFF

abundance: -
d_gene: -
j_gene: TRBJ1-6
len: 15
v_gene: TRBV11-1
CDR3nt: TGTGCCAGCAGCTCCGACAGGCCTCGGGGTTCACCCCTCCACTTT
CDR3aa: CASSSDRPRGSPLHF

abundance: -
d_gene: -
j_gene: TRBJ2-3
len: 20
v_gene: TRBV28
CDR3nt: TGTGCCAGCAGTTTATCGGGGTTCTCATCCCCCCGCACTAGCACAGATACGCAGTATTTT
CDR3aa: CASSLSGFSSPRTSTDTQYF

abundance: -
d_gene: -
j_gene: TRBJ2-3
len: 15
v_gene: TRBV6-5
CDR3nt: TGTGCCAGCAGTCCACGACAGTTTCTTTCAGATACGCAGTATTTT
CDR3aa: CASSPRQFLSDTQYF

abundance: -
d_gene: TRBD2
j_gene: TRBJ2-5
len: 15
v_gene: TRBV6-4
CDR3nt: TGTGCCAGCAGTAATCTAGCGGGGGGACAAGAGACCCAGTACTTC
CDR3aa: CASSNLAGGQETQYF

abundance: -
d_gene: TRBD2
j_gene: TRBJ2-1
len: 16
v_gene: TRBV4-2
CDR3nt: TGTGCCAGCAGCCAAGATCTGACTAGCGGCTCCAATGAGCAGTTCTTC
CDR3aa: CASSQDLTSGSNEQFF

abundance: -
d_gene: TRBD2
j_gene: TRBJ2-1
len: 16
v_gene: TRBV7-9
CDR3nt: TGTGCCAGCAGCTTAGCCCTAGCGGGAGCATACAATGAGCAGTTCTTC
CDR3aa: CASSLALAGAYNEQFF

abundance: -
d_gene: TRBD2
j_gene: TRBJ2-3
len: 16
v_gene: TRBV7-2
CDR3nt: TGTGCCAGCAGCGTTCGGGGGGGCCGCGGCACAGATACGCAGTATTTT
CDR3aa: CASSVRGGRGTDTQYF